This T cell receptor (beta chain) is from a study of CD8+ T cells in alopecia areata. From germline, CDR1 is NNHDY and CDR2 SYVADS. The CDR3 covers 15 residues. V trimming: 3 bases; J trimming: 2 bases; junction bases outside the gene matches: 2. It was cDNA, reverse transcribed from extracted RNA, that served as the sequencing template. Profiled with immunoSEQ multiplex PCR; TCRdb holds only in-frame clones, not every one. The specimen has approximately 19,000 clones, none found just once. Turning to this clone: Gene names and germline match the mouse. The CDR3 end falls 4 residues outside the read, so it is completed with the germline J gene.

Combined cutaneous lymph node cells underwent sorting by CD4, CD8alpha, NKG2D, NKG2ACE and additional markers. The chain joins TRBV13-3 to TRBJ2-3; 11 bases are shared with TRBD2. The sequenced sample consisted of CD8+ T cells sorted from a lymph node. The source of this sequence is a C3H/HeJ mouse with alopecia areata. The strain's MHC type: H2-k. CDR3 in amino acids: CASSGLGGFAETLYF. Partial CDR3 DNA: TGTGCCAGCAGTGGACTGGGGGGGTTTGCAGAA.